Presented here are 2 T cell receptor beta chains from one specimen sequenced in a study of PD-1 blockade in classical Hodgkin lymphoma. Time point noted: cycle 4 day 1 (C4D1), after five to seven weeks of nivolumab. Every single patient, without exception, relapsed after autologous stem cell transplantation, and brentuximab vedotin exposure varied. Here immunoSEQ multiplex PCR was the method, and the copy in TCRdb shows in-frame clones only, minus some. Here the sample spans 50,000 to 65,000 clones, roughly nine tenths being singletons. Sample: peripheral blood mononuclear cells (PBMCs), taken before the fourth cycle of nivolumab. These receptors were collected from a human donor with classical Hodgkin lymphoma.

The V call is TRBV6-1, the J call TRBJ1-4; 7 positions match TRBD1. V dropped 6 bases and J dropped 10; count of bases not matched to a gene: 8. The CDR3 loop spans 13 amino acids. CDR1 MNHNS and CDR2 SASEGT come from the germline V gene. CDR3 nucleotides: TGTGCCAGCAGATCCTCCAGGGGGGTAAAACTGTTTTTT. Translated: CASRSSRGVKLFF.

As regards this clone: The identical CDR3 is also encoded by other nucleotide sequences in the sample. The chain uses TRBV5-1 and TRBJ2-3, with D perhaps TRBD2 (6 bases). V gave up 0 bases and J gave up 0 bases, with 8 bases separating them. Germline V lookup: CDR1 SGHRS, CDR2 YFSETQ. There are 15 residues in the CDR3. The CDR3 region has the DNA TGCGCCAGCAGCTTGGGGCGGGGCAGCACAGATACGCAGTATTTT. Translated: CASSLGRGSTDTQYF.